The 3 T cell receptor beta chains reported below all come from one sample, sequenced in a study of T cell changes during pregnancy in multiple sclerosis. The table came from immunoSEQ multiplex PCR; TCRdb's copy has only in-frame clones and leaves some out. This sample yields 45,000 to 70,000 clones, of which approximately 90% are seen a single time; less than 3.5% belongs to the top ten. Sequenced material: peripheral blood, taken in the third trimester of pregnancy. The receptors were sampled from a female donor in good health, enrolled as a control in a pregnancy study.

J is TRBJ2-3 and V is TRBV7-9, with 8 bases fitting TRBD1. The V segment lost 0 bases and the J segment 5 bases; nucleotides outside the gene matches: 7. This CDR3 has 16 residues. Germline assignment: CDR1 SEHNR and CDR2 FQNEAQ (reference sequence). The DNA for the CDR3 is TGTGCCAGCAGCTTAGCGTTTGACAGGGGAGGAGATACGCAGTATTTT. Its translation is CASSLAFDRGGDTQYF.

The rearrangement uses TRBV7-6 and TRBJ2-2, with unresolved D. This CDR3 contains 13 residues. Trimming cost V 7 bases and J 1 base, with 7 bases left between them. Germline CDR1 and CDR2: SGHVS and FNYEAQ. The DNA of the CDR3 is TGTGCCAGCACCCCCGGGAACACCGGGGAGCTGTTTTTT. Amino acids: CASTPGNTGELFF. Full variable domain (outside the CDR3, taken from reference TRBV7-6 and TRBJ2-2): GAGVSQSPRYKVTKRGQDVALRCDPISGHVSLYWYRQALGQGPEFLTYFNYEAQQDKSGLPNDRFSAERPEGSISTLTIQRTEQRDSAMYRCASTPGNTGELFFGEGSRLTVL.

The gene calls are TRBV6-1 and TRBJ2-7; 8 bases map to TRBD1. Trimming took 7 bases from V and 5 from J; bases not matched to a gene: 4. Per germline, CDR1 MNHNS and CDR2 SASEGT. The CDR3 consists of 12 residues. Here the CDR3 reads CASNQGADEQYF. The CDR3 DNA sequence: TGTGCCAGCAACCAGGGGGCCGACGAGCAGTACTTC.